Sequencing of this T cell receptor (beta chain) was carried out in a study of blood T cell repertoires in COVID-19. Across the whole study: Sites in the United States, Italy and Spain provided acute and convalescent COVID-19 samples.

Measured with immunoSEQ multiplex PCR; TCRdb has only the in-frame clones, and not every one. This repertoire shows about 240,000 clones, around 89% found once; its top ten account for about 4%. V gave up 2 bases and J gave up 1 base, with 18 bases separating them. The CDR3 is 17 amino acids. From germline, CDR1 is MGHRA and CDR2 YSYEKL. Membership in each cohort depended on participant-reported clinical history. The recovered donors of Cohort 3 showed two negative PCRs, clearance, or symptom resolution. J is TRBJ2-7 and V is TRBV4-1; D is possibly TRBD1 (6 bases). The specimen was PBMCs or T cells enriched from blood (not recorded which). The clonotype was recovered from a woman aged 25 to 39 who had recovered from COVID-19. The CDR3 DNA is TGCGCCAGCAGCCAAAGCCAACAGGGAAGTAATTCCTACGAGCAGTACTTC. It encodes CASSQSQQGSNSYEQYF.